This T cell receptor (beta chain) is drawn from a study of early T cells in non-severe SARS-CoV-2 infection. Study-wide background: RNA in bulk from unsorted whole blood was sequenced, and chains were unpaired.

This clonotype occurred many times. Its specificity is unknown. General study results and limits: VDJdb-based matching was biased toward anti-spike CD8 responses and missed private and CD4 specificities.

Germline V gene data show CDR1 as MNHNY and CDR2 as SVGAGI (reference sequence). V lost 4 bases to trimming and J lost 7 bases, with 11 bases between them. The CDR3 contains 13 residues. Attachment of unique molecular identifiers was made to individual cDNA molecules. One entry per CDR3 protein, called by TCRdb with MiXCR from the 5' RACE reads. The profile shows tens of thousands of distinct CDR3 sequences, over 5.5% of them singletons. The sample in question was whole blood, obtained at baseline. The V and J genes are TRBV6-6 and TRBJ2-1; the D gene is possibly TRBD1 (6 bases). The clonotype comes from an adult who was a healthcare worker with PCR-confirmed SARS-CoV-2 infection or an uninfected control (not recorded which). The DNA of the CDR3 is TGTGCCAGCAGTTCCCCGCAGGGGAATGAGCAGTTCTTC. This sequence encodes CASSSPQGNEQFF.